The 10 T cell receptor beta chains given below trace back to one sample, sequenced in a study of response to subunit inactivated influenza vaccine. TCRdb used MiXCR to reprocess the RT-PCR reads, holding one entry per CDR3 protein. Among 430,000 or so distinct CDR3 sequences listed, roughly 11% were seen once. This specimen was PBMCs from blood, taken roughly 6 weeks after vaccination. These receptors were collected from a man aged 45-65 years who received an inactivated influenza vaccine.

There are a few counts of this clonotype. V gene TRBV7-2 combines with J gene TRBJ2-5; D possibly matches TRBD1 or TRBD2 (5 bases each). Looked up from germline, CDR1 is SGHTA and CDR2 is FQGNSA. Trimming stripped 5 bases from V and 4 bases from J, with 11 bases between. This CDR3 spans 13 amino acids. This CDR3 is CASSPGALETQYF. As DNA, the CDR3 is TGTGCCAGCAGCCCCGGGGCTTTAGAGACCCAGTACTTC.

This clonotype was detected a few times. This chain connects TRBV24-1 to TRBJ2-2; tentative D call: TRBD1 (5 bases). V was shortened by 5 bases and J by 1 base, with 16 bases between the two germline ends. This CDR3 has 17 residues. The germline V gene encodes CDR1 KGHDR and CDR2 SFDVKD. This CDR3 is CATSGVFGRENTGELFF. The CDR3 nucleotides are TGTGCCACCAGTGGCGTTTTTGGCAGGGAGAACACCGGGGAGCTGTTTTTT.

This clonotype has a count of ten or more. The gene calls are TRBV20-1 and TRBJ1-4, with a tentative D call TRBD1 (5 bases). Trimming pared 1 base from V and 6 bases from J, leaving 18 bases between. Germline CDR1 and CDR2: DFQATT and SNEGSKA (reference sequence). CDR3 length equals 16 residues. The CDR3 nucleotides are TGCAGTGCTAGAGGGGGCGATCTCGCCATCGATGAAAAACTGTTTTTT. Its translation is CSARGGDLAIDEKLFF.

V and J are TRBV25-1 and TRBJ2-2, with no clear D. Trimming cost V 4 bases and J 1 base, with 10 bases left between them. In germline, CDR1 is MGHDK, CDR2 SYGVNS. The CDR3 extends over 15 amino acids. This CDR3 is CASSVFPGNTGELFF. DNA for the CDR3: TGTGCCAGCAGTGTCTTCCCCGGGAACACCGGGGAGCTGTTTTTT.

As concerns this clonotype: Relative to the germline gene, one junction end is altered; a read error may explain this. This rearrangement joins TRBV7-2 to TRBJ2-4, with D maybe TRBD1 (5 bases). Germline assignment: CDR1 SGHTA and CDR2 FQGNSA. The CDR3 extends over 13 amino acids. In DNA form, the CDR3 reads TGTGCCAGCAGCCTAGGGGCCCGGAACATTCAGCACTTC. Translating it yields CASSLGARNIQHF.

The chain's CDR3 is CASSSLGQGTDTQYF. The CDR3 DNA reads TGTGCCAGCAGCTCTCTAGGACAGGGGACAGATACGCAGTATTTT. The rearrangement uses TRBV7-3 and TRBJ2-3; 9 nucleotides line up with TRBD1. V gave up 4 bases and J gave up 3 bases; unmatched junction bases: 5. CDR1 is SGHTA and CDR2 is FQGTGA in the germline V gene. The length of the CDR3 is 15 residues.

This clonotype was seen a handful of times. The chain combines TRBV27 with TRBJ1-2; 11 bases are a match to TRBD1. Germline trimming cut 6 bases from V and 8 bases from J; bases unmatched to any gene: 5. CDR1 and CDR2 from the germline V gene are MNHEY and SMNVEV (reference sequence). The CDR3 totals 13 residues. In DNA form, the CDR3 reads TGTGCCAGCAGACGGACAGGGGGCCGGGGCTACACCTTC. Translating it yields CASRRTGGRGYTF.

This chain joins TRBV12-3 or TRBV12-4 and TRBJ2-7; 10 bases agree with TRBD1. Unmatched junction bases numbered 7, after V lost 6 bases and J lost 2 bases. The length of the CDR3 is 15 residues. The CDR3 here is CASRRDRGRTYEQYF. In nucleotides, the CDR3 is TGTGCCAGCAGAAGGGACAGGGGCCGAACCTACGAGCAGTACTTC.

The J gene is TRBJ2-2, the V gene TRBV7-8; D is unresolved. V was pared by 1 base and J by 7 bases, with 7 bases between. The CDR3 is made up of 13 amino acids. Germline V gene sequence: CDR1 SGHVS, CDR2 FQNEAQ. Here the CDR3 reads CASSLVPIGELFF. In DNA form, the CDR3 reads TGTGCCAGCAGCTTAGTCCCGATCGGGGAGCTGTTTTTT.

This clonotype was detected many times. The chain has TRBV6-2 or TRBV6-3 and TRBJ2-2; 8 nucleotides line up with TRBD1. Germline V lookup: CDR1 MNHEY, CDR2 SVGEGT. The CDR3 is made up of 15 amino acids. Germline trimming cut 4 bases from V and 1 base from J; bases unmatched to any gene: 2. The CDR3 nucleotides read TGTGCCAGCAGTTCGGGACAGGAGAACACCGGGGAGCTGTTTTTT. As protein: CASSSGQENTGELFF.